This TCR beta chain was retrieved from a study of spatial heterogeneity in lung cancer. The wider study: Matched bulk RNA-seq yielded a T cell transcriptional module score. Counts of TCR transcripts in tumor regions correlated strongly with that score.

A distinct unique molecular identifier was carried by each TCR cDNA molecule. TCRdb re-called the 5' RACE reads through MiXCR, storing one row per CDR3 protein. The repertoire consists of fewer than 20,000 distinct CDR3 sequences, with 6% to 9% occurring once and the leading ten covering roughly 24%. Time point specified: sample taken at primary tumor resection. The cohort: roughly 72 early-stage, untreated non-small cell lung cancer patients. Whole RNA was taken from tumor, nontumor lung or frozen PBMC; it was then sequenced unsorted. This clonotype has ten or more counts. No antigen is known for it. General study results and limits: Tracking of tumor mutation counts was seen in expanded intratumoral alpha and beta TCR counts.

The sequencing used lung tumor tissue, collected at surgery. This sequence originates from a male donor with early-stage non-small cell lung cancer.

CDR3 DNA: TGTGCCTGGAGTGAACAGCTACAGGGACAGCAGTTCTTC. Translating it yields CAWSEQLQGQQFF. This chain connects TRBV30 to TRBJ2-1; tentatively, D is TRBD1 (6 bases). Per the germline V gene, CDR1 is GTSNPN and CDR2 is SVGIG (reference sequence). Deletions cut 1 base from V and 11 bases from J, with 15 bases between. This CDR3 is built from 13 residues.